A single TCR beta chain is shown here with its context. Its antigen is unknown. The junction does not match germline at one end; this may be a read error. Germline-derived CDR1 and CDR2 are SGHVS and FNYEAQ. The CDR3 totals 15 residues. In patients aged 18 to 65, hyperthyroidism was newly diagnosed, with duration under 2 months. The data stem from a study of T cells in Graves' hyperthyroidism and ophthalmopathy. Study-level points and caveats: Most thyroid clonotypes that were expanded above 0.001 also turned up in blood. The model anticipated ophthalmopathy a median about 7 months pre-onset.

RNA transcripts were the template for amplifying TCR beta CDR3 regions. Researchers ran a first-round RT-PCR on the TCR CDR3 using the HTBI primer set. TCRdb recomputed calls from the multiplex PCR reads with MiXCR, one row per CDR3 protein. The top ten clones hold approximately 8.2% of a sample with hundreds of thousands of distinct CDR3 sequences, around 46% of them seen once. The chain links TRBV7-6 to TRBJ2-7; 8 nucleotides line up with TRBD1. The TCR comes from a woman aged 18-30 years with Graves' hyperthyroidism. What was sequenced was peripheral blood or thyroid tissue (not recorded which). The CDR3 region is CASSQEGRGPNEQYF. As DNA, the CDR3 is TGCGCCAGCAGCCAAGAGGGCAGGGGGCCCAACGAGCAGTACTTC.